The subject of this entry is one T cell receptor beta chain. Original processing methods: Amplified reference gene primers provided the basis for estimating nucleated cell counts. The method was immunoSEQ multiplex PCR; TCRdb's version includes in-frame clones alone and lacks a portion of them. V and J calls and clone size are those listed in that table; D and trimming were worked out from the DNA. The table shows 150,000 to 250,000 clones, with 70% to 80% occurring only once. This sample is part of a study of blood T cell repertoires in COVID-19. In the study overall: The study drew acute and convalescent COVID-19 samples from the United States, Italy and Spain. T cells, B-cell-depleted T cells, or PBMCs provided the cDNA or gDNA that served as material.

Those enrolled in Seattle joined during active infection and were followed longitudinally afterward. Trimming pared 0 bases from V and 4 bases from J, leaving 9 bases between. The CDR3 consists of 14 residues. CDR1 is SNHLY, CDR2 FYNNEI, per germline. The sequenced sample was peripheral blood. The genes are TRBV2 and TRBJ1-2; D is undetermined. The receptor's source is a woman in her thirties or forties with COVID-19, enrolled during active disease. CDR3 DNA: TGTGCCAGCAGTGAAGCTCCCAGCGTCTATGGCTACACCTTC. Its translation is CASSEAPSVYGYTF. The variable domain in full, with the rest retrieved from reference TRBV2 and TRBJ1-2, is EPEVTQTPSHQVTQMGQEVILRCVPISNHLYFYWYRQILGQKVEFLVSFYNNEISEKSEIFDDQFSVERPDGSNFTLKIRSTKLEDSAMYFCASSEAPSVYGYTFGSGTRLTVV.